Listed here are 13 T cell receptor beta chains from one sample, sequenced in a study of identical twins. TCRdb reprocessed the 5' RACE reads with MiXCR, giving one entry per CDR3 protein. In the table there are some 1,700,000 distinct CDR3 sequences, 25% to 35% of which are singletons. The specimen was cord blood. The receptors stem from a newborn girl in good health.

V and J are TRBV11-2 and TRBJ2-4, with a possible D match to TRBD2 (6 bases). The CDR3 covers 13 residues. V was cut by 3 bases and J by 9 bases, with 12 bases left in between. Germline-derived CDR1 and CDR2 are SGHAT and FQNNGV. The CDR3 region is CASSLKREVIQYF. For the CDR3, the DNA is TGTGCCAGCAGCTTGAAAAGGGAGGTCATTCAGTACTTC.

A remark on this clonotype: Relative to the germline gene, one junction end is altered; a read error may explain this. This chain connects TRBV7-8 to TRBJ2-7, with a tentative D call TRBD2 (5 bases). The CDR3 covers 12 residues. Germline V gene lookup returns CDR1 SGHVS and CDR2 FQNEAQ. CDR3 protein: CARSLALREQYF. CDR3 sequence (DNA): TGTGCCAGAAGCTTAGCGTTGAGGGAGCAGTACTTC.

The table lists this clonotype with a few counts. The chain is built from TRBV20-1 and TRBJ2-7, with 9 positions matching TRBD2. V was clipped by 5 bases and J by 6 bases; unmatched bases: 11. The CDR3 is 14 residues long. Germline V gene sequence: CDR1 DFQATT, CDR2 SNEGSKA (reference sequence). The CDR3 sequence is CSASGTSISSEQYF. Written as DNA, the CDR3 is TGCAGTGCTTCCGGGACTAGCATTTCCAGCGAGCAGTACTTC.

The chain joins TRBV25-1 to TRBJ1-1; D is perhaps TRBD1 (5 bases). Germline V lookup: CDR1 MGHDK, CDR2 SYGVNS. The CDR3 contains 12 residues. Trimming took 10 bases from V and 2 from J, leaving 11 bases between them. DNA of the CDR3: TGTGCCACCCAGACAGTCAACACTGAAGCTTTCTTT. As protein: CATQTVNTEAFF.

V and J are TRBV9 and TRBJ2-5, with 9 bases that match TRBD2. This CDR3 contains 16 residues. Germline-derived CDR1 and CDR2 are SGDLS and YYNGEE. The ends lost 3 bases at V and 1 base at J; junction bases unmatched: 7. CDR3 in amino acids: CASSAPTTSGQETQYF. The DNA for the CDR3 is TGTGCCAGCAGCGCTCCCACGACTAGCGGCCAAGAGACCCAGTACTTC.

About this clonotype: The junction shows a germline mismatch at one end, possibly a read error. CDR3 nucleotide sequence: TGTGCCATCAGTTACTCACAGAACACTGAAGCTTTCTTT. Its translation is CAISYSQNTEAFF. J is TRBJ1-1 and V is TRBV6-8, with D unclear. The CDR3 loop spans 13 amino acids. Germline V gives CDR1 MNHGY, CDR2 SAAAGT.

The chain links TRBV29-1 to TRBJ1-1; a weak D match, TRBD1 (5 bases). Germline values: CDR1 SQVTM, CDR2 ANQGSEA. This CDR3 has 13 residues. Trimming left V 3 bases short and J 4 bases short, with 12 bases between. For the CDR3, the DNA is TGCAGCGTTGAGGGAGGGGCGGGCACTGAAGCTTTCTTT. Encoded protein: CSVEGGAGTEAFF. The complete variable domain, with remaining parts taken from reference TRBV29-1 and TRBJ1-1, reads SAVISQKPSRDICQRGTSLTIQCQVDSQVTMMFWYRQQPGQSLTLIATANQGSEATYESGFVIDKFPISRPNLTFSTLTVSNMSPEDSSIYLCSVEGGAGTEAFFGQGTRLTVV.

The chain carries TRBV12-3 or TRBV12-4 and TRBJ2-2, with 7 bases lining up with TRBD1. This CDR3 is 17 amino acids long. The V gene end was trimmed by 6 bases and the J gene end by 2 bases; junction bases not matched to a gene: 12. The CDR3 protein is CASRSVQGVLNTGELFF. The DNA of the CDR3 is TGTGCCAGCAGATCAGTTCAGGGGGTTCTAAACACCGGGGAGCTGTTTTTT.

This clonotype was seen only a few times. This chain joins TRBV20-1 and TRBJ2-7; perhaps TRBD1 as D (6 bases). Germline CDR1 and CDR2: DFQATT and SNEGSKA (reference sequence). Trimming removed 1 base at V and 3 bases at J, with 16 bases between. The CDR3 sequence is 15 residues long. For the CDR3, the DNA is TGCAGTGCTAGAGCCCCTAGGACAGAGAACTACGAGCAGTACTTC. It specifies CSARAPRTENYEQYF.

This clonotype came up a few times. CDR3 sequence reads: CSVVDRFSYEQYF. DNA of the CDR3: TGCAGCGTCGTTGACAGGTTCTCCTACGAGCAGTACTTC. The chain combines TRBV29-1 with TRBJ2-7; D is possibly TRBD1 (6 bases). This CDR3 spans 13 amino acids. Trimming left V 6 bases short and J 0 bases short, with 12 bases between. The germline V gene has CDR1 SQVTM and CDR2 ANQGSEA.

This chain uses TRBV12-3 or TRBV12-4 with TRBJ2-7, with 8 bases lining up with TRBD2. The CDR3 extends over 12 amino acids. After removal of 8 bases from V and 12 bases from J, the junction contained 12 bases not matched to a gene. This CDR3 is CASQGVAGTGYF. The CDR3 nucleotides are TGTGCCAGCCAAGGGGTAGCGGGGACCGGGTACTTC.

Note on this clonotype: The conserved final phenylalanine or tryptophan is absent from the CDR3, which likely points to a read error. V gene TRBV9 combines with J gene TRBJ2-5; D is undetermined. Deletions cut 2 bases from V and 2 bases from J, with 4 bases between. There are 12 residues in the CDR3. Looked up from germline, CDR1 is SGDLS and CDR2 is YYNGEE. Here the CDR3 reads CASSVGQETQYC. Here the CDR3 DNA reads TGTGCCAGCAGCGTGGGGCAAGAGACCCAGTACTGC.

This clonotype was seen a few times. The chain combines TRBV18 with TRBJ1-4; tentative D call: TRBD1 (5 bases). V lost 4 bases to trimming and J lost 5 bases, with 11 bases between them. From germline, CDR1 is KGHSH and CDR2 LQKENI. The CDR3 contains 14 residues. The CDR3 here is CASSLTAGNEKLFF. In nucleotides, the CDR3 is TGTGCCAGCTCACTAACGGCAGGGAATGAAAAACTGTTTTTT.